This T cell receptor (beta chain) was obtained from a study of early stage breast cancer tumors. General observations from the study: In about 90% of the 16 patients, blood comparison separated tumor from normal breast. Enriched TCRB sequences shared across patients were mostly commonly generated sequences. Tumors had 2.5 to 3-fold higher T cell density and higher clonality than adjacent normal breast tissue.

Each sample had two DNA replicates, 0.5 ug blood or 1.5 ug tissue. TCRdb keeps only in-frame clones here, not all; method: immunoSEQ multiplex PCR. Of under 13,000 clones in the sample, over 70% were seen once. The CDR3 has 15 residues. The V gene end was trimmed by 5 bases and the J gene end by 5 bases; junction bases not matched to a gene: 5. The germline gives CDR1 SGHRS, CDR2 YFSETQ. As regards this clone: As yet, its antigen is unknown.

V usage is TRBV5-1 and J usage is TRBJ2-3; TRBD2 matches 13 bases. Sequences were obtained from breast tumor tissue. The sequence derives from a person aged 70 to 80 with breast cancer. This chain's CDR3 is CASSTSGGDGDTQYF. The CDR3, as DNA: TGCGCCAGCAGTACTAGCGGGGGGGATGGAGATACGCAGTATTTT. Full variable domain (missing parts from reference TRBV5-1 and TRBJ2-3): KAGVTQTPRYLIKTRGQQVTLSCSPISGHRSVSWYQQTPGQGLQFLFEYFSETQRNKGNFPGRFSGRQFSNSRSEMNVSTLELGDSALYLCASSTSGGDGDTQYFGPGTRLTVL.